The 21 T cell receptor beta chains reported below all come from one sample, sequenced in a study of T cells in Graves' hyperthyroidism and ophthalmopathy. Template material for amplifying TCR beta CDR3 regions consisted of RNA transcripts. The study used the HTBI primer set for a first-round RT-PCR of the TCR CDR3. TCRdb independently ran MiXCR on the multiplex PCR reads; one entry per CDR3 protein. The data show some 600,000 distinct CDR3 sequences, approximately 44% seen once. Sequencing was performed on peripheral blood or thyroid tissue (not recorded which). The origin of the receptors is a woman aged 18 to 35 with Graves' hyperthyroidism.

This clonotype was detected many times. V is TRBV19 and J is TRBJ1-2; D is uncertain. This CDR3 region has 15 residues. Deletions cut 3 bases from V and 3 bases from J, with 14 bases between. Germline-derived CDR1 and CDR2 are LNHDA and SQIVND (reference sequence). CDR3 in amino acids: CASSMGSRWDYGYTF. CDR3 DNA sequence: TGTGCCAGTAGTATGGGGTCGCGGTGGGACTATGGCTACACCTTC.

This clonotype appeared many times. In DNA form, the CDR3 reads TGTGCCAGCAGCTTAGGAATTTTTGGAGAAAAACTGTTTTTT. This encodes CASSLGIFGEKLFF. The rearrangement links TRBV7-2 to TRBJ1-4; D unclear. Germline V lookup: CDR1 SGHTA, CDR2 FQGNSA. CDR3 length: 14 amino acids. Trimming removed 1 base at V and 8 bases at J, with 11 bases between.

This clonotype was observed at least ten times. This sequence joins TRBV10-3 and TRBJ2-5; D tentatively fits TRBD1 or TRBD2 (6 bases each). With 6 bases removed from V and 4 bases from J, the gap between germline ends came to 15 bases. The CDR3 runs 14 residues. CDR1 is ENHRY, CDR2 SYGVKD, per germline. The CDR3 DNA is TGTGCCATCAGACAGGGAGGAGTTGCAGAGACCCAGTACTTC. Encoded protein: CAIRQGGVAETQYF.

J is TRBJ2-7 and V is TRBV5-1; no clear D. The CDR3 has 16 residues. V was clipped by 0 bases and J by 3 bases, with 16 bases between them. The germline V gene has CDR1 SGHRS and CDR2 YFSETQ. CDR3 region: CASSLVGQTRSYEQYF. The DNA of the CDR3 is TGCGCCAGCAGCTTGGTCGGCCAGACCAGAAGCTACGAGCAGTACTTC.

The chain recombines TRBV29-1 with TRBJ2-5; D remains ambiguous. Looked up from germline, CDR1 is SQVTM and CDR2 is ANQGSEA. The CDR3 spans 10 residues. Trimming removed 8 bases from V and 2 bases from J, with 6 bases in between. The CDR3 loop reads CSTQQETQYF. The CDR3 bases are TGCAGCACCCAGCAAGAGACCCAGTACTTC.

To note about this clonotype: At one boundary the junction diverges from the germline segment, which might be a read error. The J gene is TRBJ1-1, the V gene TRBV24-1, with D possibly being TRBD1 (5 bases). The CDR3 loop spans 15 amino acids. Germline-derived CDR1 and CDR2 are KGHDR and SFDVKD. CDR3 DNA: TGTGCCAGCAGTTCCGAGTGGGGCGTGGGCACTGAAGCTTTCTTT. Its protein product is CASSSEWGVGTEAFF.

This clonotype has a handful of counts. The chain is built from TRBV20-1 and TRBJ1-5; a weak D match, TRBD1 (5 bases). V lost 1 base and J lost 7, with 20 bases in between. The V gene's germline CDR1 is DFQATT and CDR2 SNEGSKA (reference sequence). The CDR3 extends over 16 amino acids. CDR3 nucleotide sequence: TGCAGTGCTAGAGGAATCCTGGGCAGGGCGGGCCAGCCCCAGCATTTT. Its protein product is CSARGILGRAGQPQHF.

This clonotype was detected a few times. This chain connects TRBV15 to TRBJ2-3, with TRBD2 as a possible D gene (5 bases). Germline-derived CDR1 and CDR2 are LNHNV and YYDKDF (reference sequence). This CDR3 comprises 12 residues. The V end was cut by 10 bases, the J end by 8 bases, with 16 bases between. The CDR3 here is CASSGPSGTQYF. CDR3 bases: TGTGCCAGCAGTGGGCCAAGCGGTACGCAGTATTTT.

At least ten counts were recorded for this clonotype. The CDR3 coding sequence is TGTGCCACCAGTGATTCGACGAACACAGGGCTCCAGCCCCAGCATTTT. Residues: CATSDSTNTGLQPQHF. This chain uses TRBV24-1 with TRBJ1-5, with a possible D match to TRBD1 (6 bases). CDR3 size: 16 residues. Germline V gene lookup returns CDR1 KGHDR and CDR2 SFDVKD. V gave up 2 bases and J gave up 7 bases, with 17 bases separating them.

This rearrangement joins TRBV7-8 to TRBJ2-5; 7 bases agree with TRBD1. The V gene's germline CDR1 is SGHVS and CDR2 FQNEAQ. The J segment lost 5 bases and the V segment lost 5 bases, leaving 8 bases of the junction unmatched. The CDR3 is 14 amino acids. The CDR3 DNA is TGTGCCAGCAGCCTACAGGGGCCGTGGGAGACCCAGTACTTC. It is translated as CASSLQGPWETQYF.

This clonotype was seen ten or more times. The chain carries TRBV7-9 and TRBJ1-5; 7 positions match TRBD1. Trimming at V came to 5 bases and at J to 8 bases, leaving 6 bases not matched to a gene. The CDR3 has 13 residues. Germline CDR1 is SEHNR and CDR2 is FQNEAQ (reference sequence). The CDR3 DNA follows: TGTGCCAGCAGCGCACAGGGGATGGAGCCCCAGCATTTT. Translated, it gives CASSAQGMEPQHF.

The V gene is TRBV5-1, the J gene TRBJ1-2; D might be TRBD1 (5 bases). This CDR3 contains 14 residues. Deletions cut 3 bases from V and 3 bases from J, with 12 bases between. The germline gives CDR1 SGHRS, CDR2 YFSETQ. Written as DNA, the CDR3 is TGCGCCAGCAGCTGGAGAGGGGAGGACTATGGCTACACCTTC. As protein: CASSWRGEDYGYTF.

Concerning this clonotype itself: Germline is not matched at one junction end, which may reflect a read error. The chain links TRBV5-1 to TRBJ2-7; D not resolved. Germline V gene data show CDR1 as SGHRS and CDR2 as YFSETQ. The CDR3 is 13 residues long. The CDR3 sequence is CASSLEQNYEQYF. DNA for the CDR3: TGTGCCAGCAGCTTGGAACAGAATTACGAGCAGTACTTC.

The rearrangement links TRBV24-1 to TRBJ2-5; 10 bases map to TRBD1. The V gene's germline CDR1 is KGHDR and CDR2 SFDVKD. The V segment lost 5 bases and the J segment 5 bases; nucleotides outside the gene matches: 4. CDR3 length: 14 amino acids. The CDR3 sequence: CATSATGGGETQYF. CDR3 DNA: TGTGCCACCAGTGCGACAGGGGGCGGGGAGACCCAGTACTTC.

There are many counts of this clonotype. The CDR3 DNA follows: TGTGCCAGCAGTGAAGGTCAGACCATCTACGAGCAGTACTTC. Amino acid sequence: CASSEGQTIYEQYF. V is TRBV2 and J is TRBJ2-7; D not resolved. This CDR3 is built from 14 residues. Trimming took off 1 base at V and 3 bases at J, with 10 bases between the two ends. Per germline, CDR1 SNHLY and CDR2 FYNNEI. The full variable domain, its missing parts supplied by reference TRBV2 and TRBJ2-7, is EPEVTQTPSHQVTQMGQEVILRCVPISNHLYFYWYRQILGQKVEFLVSFYNNEISEKSEIFDDQFSVERPDGSNFTLKIRSTKLEDSAMYFCASSEGQTIYEQYFGPGTRLTVT.

The rearrangement links TRBV20-1 to TRBJ2-5; 9 nucleotides match TRBD1. This CDR3 is 10 amino acids long. Germline V gene sequence: CDR1 DFQATT, CDR2 SNEGSKA (reference sequence). This chain's CDR3 is CSKGQGTQYF. In DNA form, the CDR3 reads TGCAGCAAGGGACAGGGGACCCAGTACTTC.

This clonotype was counted a few times. The V and J genes are TRBV9 and TRBJ2-7; maybe TRBD1 (6 bases). V was clipped by 3 bases and J by 0 bases, with 13 bases between them. Germline V gene data show CDR1 as SGDLS and CDR2 as YYNGEE. The length of the CDR3 is 15 residues. As DNA, the CDR3 is TGTGCCAGCAGCGAAACAGGGACCCACTCCTACGAGCAGTACTTC. Protein: CASSETGTHSYEQYF.

This clonotype was observed many times. The CDR3, as DNA: TGTGCCAGCAGCTGGGGGCTAGCGGGAGGATACGAGCAGTACTTC. Amino acid sequence: CASSWGLAGGYEQYF. This rearrangement joins TRBV2 to TRBJ2-7, with 11 bases matching TRBD2. CDR1 is SNHLY and CDR2 is FYNNEI in the germline V gene. CDR3 length equals 15 residues. Losses at the gene ends were 6 bases for V and 4 bases for J; bases not matched to a gene: 8.

The chain links TRBV29-1 to TRBJ1-2, with a weak D call TRBD1 (5 bases). The CDR3 covers 12 residues. CDR1 is SQVTM and CDR2 is ANQGSEA in the germline V gene. Trimming left V 7 bases short and J 4 bases short, with 13 bases between. For the CDR3, the DNA is TGCAGCGCCCTGGGACTGCCCTATGGCTACACCTTC. Translated: CSALGLPYGYTF. Full variable domain (outside the CDR3, taken from reference TRBV29-1 and TRBJ1-2): SAVISQKPSRDICQRGTSLTIQCQVDSQVTMMFWYRQQPGQSLTLIATANQGSEATYESGFVIDKFPISRPNLTFSTLTVSNMSPEDSSIYLCSALGLPYGYTFGSGTRLTVV.

This clonotype was seen ten or more times. The chain recombines TRBV7-9 with TRBJ2-5; TRBD2 agrees at 7 bases. The CDR3 totals 14 residues. V was pared by 5 bases and J by 9 bases, with 12 bases of the junction left unmatched. Germline V gene sequence: CDR1 SEHNR, CDR2 FQNEAQ (reference sequence). The CDR3 region has the DNA TGTGCCAGCAGCACCCGGTGGGGGAGGGAGGCCCAGTACTTC. Protein sequence: CASSTRWGREAQYF.

This clonotype was detected ten times or more. The chain carries TRBV29-1 and TRBJ1-1; no definite D call. The germline V gene has CDR1 SQVTM and CDR2 ANQGSEA. Trimming took off 5 bases at V and 1 base at J, with 11 bases between the two ends. This CDR3 comprises 13 residues. Here the CDR3 reads CSVILLGNTEAFF. The CDR3 DNA follows: TGCAGCGTTATCTTACTGGGGAACACTGAAGCTTTCTTT.